The clone carrying this T cell receptor (beta chain) was observed a handful of times. Its antigen is not identified. These data belong to a study of cytomegalovirus exposure and HLA in healthy donors. Across the study: Membership in the Caucasian-associated ancestry cluster was found for 75% to 90% of roughly 360 genotyped donors.

PCR involved 60 Vbeta and 13 Jbeta primers. Per the original methods: The count from a later analysis was 79 million or so unique TCR beta chains, about 10 million of them shared. TCRdb keeps only in-frame clones here, not all; method: immunoSEQ multiplex PCR. V and J calls and clone size are those listed in that table; D and trimming were worked out from the DNA. The sample records 100,000 or so clones, approximately 70% being singletons. Study-wide findings and caveats: Among immune exposure information, only CMV serostatus was available. Prior analysis indicated that the majority of TCR beta V segments exhibited productivity approximately 90% or approximately 30% of the time.

Germline CDR1 SGHRS, CDR2 YFSETQ. V gave up 5 bases and J gave up 3 bases; unmatched junction bases: 4. The CDR3 contains 14 residues. The chain employs TRBV5-1 and TRBJ2-2, with 7 bases that match TRBD1. The receptor comes from a man in his thirties or forties in good health and CMV-seronegative. Source material: PBMCs. The DNA for the CDR3 is TGCGCCAGCAGGAGACAGGGAGACACCGGGGAGCTGTTTTTT. This gives the protein CASRRQGDTGELFF.